In its sample, the clone carrying this T cell receptor (beta chain) was seen many times. Its antigen is unknown. These data belong to a study of identical twins' blood T cells. MiXCR, run by TCRdb on the 5' RACE reads, gives a single entry per CDR3 protein. The sample gives about 370,000 distinct CDR3 sequences, 25% to 35% of which show up once; 6.1% is in the top ten. CDR3 length: 13 amino acids. Germline-derived CDR1 and CDR2 are SGHRS and YFSETQ. V was pared by 3 bases and J by 8 bases, with 14 bases between. Study conclusions and caveats: Shared environment remains a possible cause of twin similarity. Twins reportedly had markedly more similar V usage than unrelated donors, even among out-of-frame TCRbeta clonotypes.

The sequenced material came from PBMCs. The rearrangement joins TRBV5-1 to TRBJ1-1; TRBD1 is a possible D gene (6 bases). The source is a woman aged 18-50 years in good health. CDR3 nucleotides: TGCGCCAGCAGCTCACAGGGTTCCAACGAAGCTTTCTTT. Protein product: CASSSQGSNEAFF.